Listed here is a single TCR beta chain. Its cognate antigen is unknown. This sample was included in a study of vaccination effects on CD4 cells after COVID-19. Looking at the study overall: Median timing of post-vaccine samples was 72 days after the second dose. Study-level findings and limits: Few convalescent patients, and no early post-infection timepoints, were available to the study.

TCRdb's copy holds only in-frame clones and misses some; the assay was immunoSEQ multiplex PCR. The sample has tens of thousands of clones, just under 75% seen once. CDR1 and CDR2 (germline): SGHRS, YFSETQ. Trimming left V 0 bases short and J 5 bases short, with 14 bases between. The CDR3 loop spans 15 amino acids. Antigen-specific CD4+ T cell clonotypes were called by their expansion after viral peptide-pool culture in ViraFEST. After about 10 days in culture, the CD4+ T cells were isolated. The vaccine given was either BNT162b2 or mRNA-1273, in two doses. According to the study, vaccine recipients showed no prior SARS-CoV-2 infection and negative nucleocapsid antibodies.

The receptor was isolated from a human donor who received a COVID-19 vaccine. The source was CD4+ T cells from PBMCs cultured with HCoV-229E spike peptides, collected after COVID-19 vaccination. The chain combines TRBV5-1 with TRBJ2-5; D is perhaps TRBD1 (6 bases). As DNA, the CDR3 is TGCGCCAGCAGCTTGGACCCAGGGGTGGGCGAGACCCAGTACTTC. It translates to CASSLDPGVGETQYF.